A single sample gave rise to the 22 T cell receptor beta chains below, sequenced in a study of long-term antiretroviral therapy in people with HIV. Researchers report immunoSEQ v3.0 was run at survey level. Sequencing used immunoSEQ multiplex PCR; TCRdb keeps in-frame clones, though not all of them. The data hold around 19,000 clones, with about nine tenths observed a single time. The sample here was unsorted PBMCs, taken approximately 4.5 years before starting antiretroviral therapy. These receptors originate from a woman younger than 45 with HIV.

V is TRBV2 and J is TRBJ2-4; 7 bases map to TRBD2. V trimming: 3 bases; J trimming: 7 bases; junction bases outside the gene matches: 3. The CDR3 runs 13 residues. The germline gives CDR1 SNHLY, CDR2 FYNNEI. This CDR3 is CASSETGGNIQYF. The CDR3 DNA reads as TGTGCCAGCAGTGAGACCGGGGGGAACATTCAGTACTTC.

The chain employs TRBV5-5 and TRBJ2-5, with D possibly matching TRBD1 (6 bases). V was pared by 0 bases and J by 2 bases, with 14 bases between. The CDR3 contains 16 residues. CDR1 and CDR2 (germline): SGHKS, YYEKEE (reference sequence). In DNA, the CDR3 is TGTGCCAGCAGCTTGGCACAGGGCTCTGGTCAAGAGACCCAGTACTTC. It codes for CASSLAQGSGQETQYF.

The chain uses TRBV6-1 and TRBJ2-5, with 9 bases aligning to TRBD2. Germline V gene sequence: CDR1 MNHNS, CDR2 SASEGT. Losses at the gene ends were 1 base for V and 5 bases for J; bases not matched to a gene: 5. This CDR3 is 15 amino acids long. This CDR3 reads CASSEGTSAVETQYF. The CDR3 nucleotides read TGTGCCAGCAGTGAAGGGACTAGCGCTGTGGAGACCCAGTACTTC.

The chain is built from TRBV6-1 and TRBJ1-4; D remains ambiguous. Deletions cut 8 bases from V and 8 bases from J, with 15 bases between. The CDR3 contains 13 residues. Per the germline V gene, CDR1 is MNHNS and CDR2 is SASEGT. CDR3 in DNA: TGTGCCAGCCAGACCCCCGGCGGGGAAAAACTGTTTTTT. It translates to CASQTPGGEKLFF.

The chain joins TRBV11-2 to TRBJ1-2, with D unclear. V dropped 2 bases and J dropped 4 bases, with 8 bases sitting between them. CDR1 and CDR2 from the germline V gene are SGHAT and FQNNGV. The CDR3 is made up of 13 amino acids. The CDR3: CASSLQDGYGYTF. In DNA, the CDR3 is TGTGCCAGCAGCTTACAAGACGGCTATGGCTACACCTTC.

The chain has TRBV4-1 and TRBJ1-1, with 9 bases that match TRBD1. Germline CDR1 and CDR2: MGHRA and YSYEKL. The V and J ends lost 5 bases and 1 base, in that order; junction bases with no gene match: 8. The CDR3 contains 16 residues. CDR3: CASSEGQGKGNTEAFF. Here the CDR3 DNA reads TGCGCCAGCAGCGAAGGACAGGGGAAGGGGAACACTGAAGCTTTCTTT.

The chain links TRBV5-4 to TRBJ2-7; D gene uncertain. CDR1 and CDR2 (germline): SGHNT, YYREEE (reference sequence). Trimming left V 2 bases short and J 0 bases short, with 9 bases between. The CDR3 runs to 14 residues. The CDR3 coding sequence is TGTGCCAGCAGCTTCGACGGACCCTCCTACGAGCAGTACTTC. This gives the protein CASSFDGPSYEQYF. Based on the CDR3 plus reference TRBV5-4 and TRBJ2-7, the full variable domain is ETGVTQSPTHLIKTRGQQVTLRCSSQSGHNTVSWYQQALGQGPQFIFQYYREEENGRGNFPPRFSGLQFPNYSSELNVNALELDDSALYLCASSFDGPSYEQYFGPGTRLTVT.

V is TRBV10-3 and J is TRBJ1-1, with D possibly matching TRBD1 (6 bases). Trimming pared 2 bases from V and 3 bases from J, leaving 13 bases between. Per the germline V gene, CDR1 is ENHRY and CDR2 is SYGVKD. This CDR3 contains 15 residues. DNA for the CDR3: TGTGCCATCAGTGAGGGGGGCACAGTCGACACTGAAGCTTTCTTT. Residues: CAISEGGTVDTEAFF.

This chain uses TRBV7-2 with TRBJ2-1, with D possibly matching TRBD2 (6 bases). V was trimmed by 0 bases and J by 6 bases, leaving 12 bases between them. Germline V gives CDR1 SGHTA, CDR2 FQGNSA. The CDR3 covers 15 residues. This CDR3 reads CASSLAGGWSNEQFF. The CDR3 region has the DNA TGTGCCAGCAGCTTAGCCGGGGGTTGGTCCAATGAGCAGTTCTTC.

This sequence joins TRBV2 and TRBJ1-5, with D perhaps TRBD1 (6 bases). In germline, CDR1 is SNHLY, CDR2 FYNNEI. This CDR3 has 14 amino acids. V shed 8 bases and J shed 3 bases, with 14 bases lying between them. CDR3 nucleotides: TGTGCCAGCTCCTTACAGGGAACCAATCAGCCCCAGCATTTT. This encodes CASSLQGTNQPQHF. The whole variable domain, filled in from reference TRBV2 and TRBJ1-5, reads EPEVTQTPSHQVTQMGQEVILRCVPISNHLYFYWYRQILGQKVEFLVSFYNNEISEKSEIFDDQFSVERPDGSNFTLKIRSTKLEDSAMYFCASSLQGTNQPQHFGDGTRLSIL.

V usage is TRBV6-1 and J usage is TRBJ1-5, with 7 bases aligning to TRBD1. J gave up 5 bases and V 5 bases, and 9 bases lay outside the gene matches. Germline V CDR1 and CDR2: MNHNS, SASEGT. The CDR3 has 15 residues. This CDR3 is CASSPTGEEDQPQHF. In DNA form, the CDR3 reads TGTGCCAGCAGTCCCACAGGGGAGGAGGATCAGCCCCAGCATTTT.

This clone was observed a handful of times. The chain links TRBV5-8 to TRBJ1-1, with D unresolved. Deletions cut 0 bases from V and 0 bases from J, with 6 bases between. CDR1 is SGHTS and CDR2 is YDEGEE in the germline V gene. This CDR3 has 14 residues. Here the CDR3 DNA reads TGTGCCAGCAGCTTGGTTTCCTTGAACACTGAAGCTTTCTTT. Protein: CASSLVSLNTEAFF.

The chain employs TRBV6-5 and TRBJ1-2; tentatively, D is TRBD1 (5 bases). The CDR3 has 13 residues. V lost 7 bases and J lost 5, with 14 bases in between. Germline V lookup: CDR1 MNHEY, CDR2 SVGAGI. The CDR3 region is CASTNREGYGYTF. The CDR3 DNA follows: TGTGCCAGCACCAACCGGGAGGGGTATGGCTACACCTTC.

J is TRBJ2-7 and V is TRBV18; D may be TRBD1 (5 bases). Germline CDR1 is KGHSH and CDR2 is LQKENI. V lost 5 bases to trimming and J lost 5 bases, with 13 bases between them. The CDR3 has 13 residues. The CDR3 sequence is CASSGQGPDEQYF. The CDR3 DNA is TGTGCCAGCTCAGGGCAGGGCCCGGACGAGCAGTACTTC.

V usage is TRBV6-1 and J usage is TRBJ2-7, with D perhaps TRBD1 (5 bases). The V end lost 2 bases, the J end lost 1 base, and 12 bases lay between the germline ends. Germline-derived CDR1 and CDR2 are MNHNS and SASEGT. The length of the CDR3 is 15 residues. DNA for the CDR3: TGTGCCAGCAGTGAAAAGGGGCGCCCTTCCTACGAGCAGTACTTC. Protein sequence: CASSEKGRPSYEQYF.

The table lists this clone with a count of one. The CDR3 protein is CASSAGLTEGNYGYTF. In DNA form, the CDR3 reads TGTGCCAGCAGCGCGGGACTTACGGAGGGTAACTATGGCTACACCTTC. V is TRBV9 and J is TRBJ1-2, with D perhaps TRBD1 (5 bases). Germline-derived CDR1 and CDR2 are SGDLS and YYNGEE. V shed 3 bases and J shed 1 base, with 16 bases lying between them. There are 16 residues in the CDR3.

The J gene is TRBJ1-3, the V gene TRBV30; D may be TRBD1 (5 bases). Germline V gives CDR1 GTSNPN, CDR2 SVGIG (reference sequence). This CDR3 has 17 residues. V gave up 4 bases and J gave up 0 bases, with 19 bases separating them. In DNA form, the CDR3 reads TGTGCCTGGAAGGGGAGTACAGGCGCCCGCTCTGGAAACACCATATATTTT. This encodes CAWKGSTGARSGNTIYF.

The chain recombines TRBV5-1 with TRBJ1-1; D perhaps matches TRBD1 (5 bases). CDR1 is SGHRS and CDR2 is YFSETQ in the germline V gene. This CDR3 comprises 15 residues. Trimming took 4 bases from V and 1 from J, leaving 14 bases between them. The CDR3 DNA reads TGCGCCAGCAGCGTTGGTGGGGCGGGGAACACTGAAGCTTTCTTT. Protein sequence: CASSVGGAGNTEAFF.

The CDR3 DNA reads as TGTGCCAGCAGGACGGGACAGGGGGCCTGGAACACTGAAGCTTTCTTT. Its protein product is CASRTGQGAWNTEAFF. The rearrangement joins TRBV7-2 to TRBJ1-1; the match to TRBD1 covers 12 bases. CDR1 is SGHTA, CDR2 FQGNSA, per germline. This CDR3 comprises 16 residues. With V trimmed by 6 bases and J by 1 base, 6 bases remained unmatched.

J is TRBJ1-6 and V is TRBV28, with D tentatively TRBD1 (5 bases). This CDR3 has 15 residues. V gave up 2 bases and J gave up 6 bases, with 11 bases separating them. Germline values: CDR1 MDHEN, CDR2 SYDVKM. CDR3 sequence reads: CASSLGTGLNSPLHF. Here the CDR3 DNA reads TGTGCCAGCAGTTTAGGTACGGGACTTAATTCACCCCTCCACTTT.

The rearrangement uses TRBV19 and TRBJ1-5; D might be TRBD1 (5 bases). CDR3 length: 14 amino acids. V lost 5 bases and J 5 bases, leaving 13 bases between the germline ends. Per germline, CDR1 LNHDA and CDR2 SQIVND (reference sequence). The CDR3 bases are TGTGCCAGTAGTTCCGCGGGGGGAGATCAGCCCCAGCATTTT. Translation gives CASSSAGGDQPQHF. The whole variable domain, remainder taken from reference TRBV19 and TRBJ1-5, is DGGITQSPKYLFRKEGQNVTLSCEQNLNHDAMYWYRQDPGQGLRLIYYSQIVNDFQKGDIAEGYSVSREKKESFPLTVTSAQKNPTAFYLCASSSAGGDQPQHFGDGTRLSIL.

V gene TRBV18 combines with J gene TRBJ1-6; TRBD1 aligns across 9 bases. The CDR3 covers 16 residues. V dropped 4 bases and J dropped 6; count of bases not matched to a gene: 7. Germline values: CDR1 KGHSH, CDR2 LQKENI. The CDR3 coding sequence is TGTGCCAGCTCACGGACCGGGACAGGGAGTAATTCACCCCTCCACTTT. It encodes CASSRTGTGSNSPLHF.